The text below deals with one T cell receptor (beta chain). The germline V gene has CDR1 LNHDA and CDR2 SQIVND (reference sequence). Unmatched junction bases numbered 5, after V lost 9 bases and J lost 3 bases. This CDR3 has 13 residues. The assay was immunoSEQ multiplex PCR, and TCRdb's table has in-frame clones only and misses some. This sample has 20,000 or so clones, with roughly 84% found just once. The data belong to a study of T cell responses to AZD1222 COVID-19 vaccine. This clonotype originated in an adult who received the AZD1222 COVID-19 vaccine. The sample was peripheral blood, taken 28 days after the second AZD1222 dose. This chain links TRBV19 with TRBJ2-7; 10 bases are shared with TRBD2. The CDR3 nucleotides read TGTGCCAGCCGACTAGCGGGCGGCTACGAGCAGTACTTC. It translates to CASRLAGGYEQYF.